One and the same sample provided the 10 T cell receptor beta chains below, sequenced in a study of T cells after yellow fever vaccination. Using its own MiXCR run on the 5' RACE reads, TCRdb lists one record per CDR3 protein. The sample yields 50,000 or so distinct CDR3 sequences, around 6.7% seen once. The sample consisted of CD8+ T cells not binding an NS4B(214-222) dextramer, sorted from PBMCs, taken roughly 46 days after the first yellow fever vaccination. These receptors originate from a man aged 18 to 30 who received the YFV17D yellow fever vaccine.

This clonotype has a count of ten or more. This chain joins TRBV12-3 or TRBV12-4 and TRBJ1-2; D ambiguous. This CDR3 has 12 amino acids. Between the trimmed V and J ends, which lost 7 bases and 6 bases, there was a span of 12 bases. The CDR3 here is CASTRSGHGYTF. DNA of the CDR3: TGTGCCAGCACCCGAAGCGGACATGGCTACACCTTC.

The chain is built from TRBV6-2 or TRBV6-3 and TRBJ2-2; TRBD2 agrees at 14 bases. This CDR3 comprises 18 residues. The trim removed 6 bases at V and 5 bases at J, leaving 11 bases unmatched. Germline loops: CDR1 MNHEY, CDR2 SVGEGT. In DNA, the CDR3 is TGTGCCAGCAGAAGACCGGGACTAGCGGGGGTTTGGACCGGGGAGCTGTTTTTT. Translation gives CASRRPGLAGVWTGELFF.

Many counts were recorded for this clonotype. In DNA form, the CDR3 reads TGTGCCAGCAGTTTTAGGGGCACAGATACGCAGTATTTT. This translates into CASSFRGTDTQYF. J is TRBJ2-3 and V is TRBV12-3 or TRBV12-4; D is uncertain. This CDR3 spans 13 amino acids. V lost 3 bases to trimming and J lost 1 base, with 5 bases between them.

The chain carries TRBV6-4 and TRBJ2-3, with D possibly TRBD2 on 6 matching bases. CDR1 and CDR2 (germline): MRHNA, SNTAGT. The CDR3 runs 15 residues. V lost 0 bases and J 2 bases, leaving 9 bases between the germline ends. The chain's CDR3 is CASSDSSSATDTQYF. DNA of the CDR3: TGTGCCAGCAGTGACTCGTCTAGCGCCACAGATACGCAGTATTTT.

This clonotype was seen a handful of times. The chain employs TRBV14 and TRBJ2-3; D possibly uses TRBD1 or TRBD2 (5 bases each). Germline V gene sequence: CDR1 SGHDN, CDR2 FVKESK. Trimming removed 2 bases at V and 5 bases at J, with 8 bases between. The CDR3 is 13 amino acids. CDR3 protein: CASSQQGRDTQYF. CDR3 coding DNA: TGTGCCAGCAGCCAACAGGGACGAGATACGCAGTATTTT.

This clonotype was found many times. J is TRBJ2-3 and V is TRBV5-1; a weak D match, TRBD2 (5 bases). This CDR3 is 16 amino acids long. Trimming took off 0 bases at V and 0 bases at J, with 11 bases between the two ends. CDR1 and CDR2 (germline): SGHRS, YFSETQ. The CDR3 sequence is CASSLEASFSTDTQYF. CDR3 nucleotides: TGCGCCAGCAGCTTGGAGGCTAGCTTTAGCACAGATACGCAGTATTTT. Filled out from reference TRBV5-1 and TRBJ2-3, the complete variable domain reads KAGVTQTPRYLIKTRGQQVTLSCSPISGHRSVSWYQQTPGQGLQFLFEYFSETQRNKGNFPGRFSGRQFSNSRSEMNVSTLELGDSALYLCASSLEASFSTDTQYFGPGTRLTVL.

This clonotype has at least ten counts. This chain connects TRBV4-3 to TRBJ1-2; unclear D gene. From germline, CDR1 is LGHNA and CDR2 YSLEER. Trimming left V 3 bases short and J 3 bases short, with 17 bases between. The CDR3 extends over 16 amino acids. The chain's CDR3 is CASSHLLGESDYGYTF. The DNA for the CDR3 is TGCGCCAGCAGCCACTTATTAGGAGAGTCTGACTATGGCTACACCTTC.

This clonotype was picked up many times. The chain recombines TRBV6-2 or TRBV6-3 with TRBJ1-1; no clear D gene. The CDR3 runs 14 residues. V was trimmed by 7 bases and J by 6 bases, leaving 18 bases between them. Per germline, CDR1 MNHEY and CDR2 SVGEGT. CDR3: CASTSGREWAEAFF. For the CDR3, the DNA is TGTGCCAGCACTTCGGGCCGCGAATGGGCTGAAGCTTTCTTT.

This clonotype was counted ten times or more. Written as DNA, the CDR3 is TGCGCCAGCAGCGTCGGGACTAGCGGTTACGAGCAGTACGTC. Its protein product is CASSVGTSGYEQYV. The J gene is TRBJ2-7, the V gene TRBV5-1; 11 bases are shared with TRBD2. From germline, CDR1 is SGHRS and CDR2 YFSETQ. There are 14 residues in the CDR3. Trimming removed 4 bases from V and 4 bases from J; junction bases left unmatched: 4.

This clonotype was seen repeatedly, ten times or more. The chain is built from TRBV7-8 and TRBJ2-6, with 7 positions matching TRBD1. With 0 bases clipped from V and 0 bases from J, the junction kept 5 bases outside the gene matches. Germline V gives CDR1 SGHVS, CDR2 FQNEAQ. The CDR3 extends over 18 amino acids. DNA for the CDR3: TGTGCCAGCAGCTTAGCTCGGACAGGCTTCTCTGGGGCCAACGTCCTGACTTTC. Translation gives CASSLARTGFSGANVLTF.